A selection of T cell receptor beta chains follows, all from one sample in a study of T-cell reconstitution after alpha-beta-depleted transplantation in children. TCRdb reprocessed the PCR reads via MiXCR and lists one record per CDR3 protein. The sample lists 540,000 or so distinct CDR3 sequences; more than 20% were seen once. The specimen was PBMCs, mostly from graft donor cells, collected 360 days after TCRalphabeta/CD19-depleted stem cell transplant. These receptors were collected from a boy under three years old who had a stem cell transplant for acute myeloid leukemia, so the T cells may come from the graft donor. Both conserved end residues are trimmed from each CDR3.

CDR3 protein	J gene	V gene
ASSNLVTGGTGNTIY	TRBJ1-3	TRBV21-1
ASSLDDHETQY	TRBJ2-5	TRBV5-5
ASSLQRTERNEQF	TRBJ2-1	TRBV3-1
ASTLLGGLNNEQF	TRBJ2-1	TRBV5-5
ASSNSLGQTNEQF	TRBJ2-1	TRBV6-5
ASRKGVFYNSPLH	TRBJ1-6	TRBV12-3/TRBV12-4
ASSLETGFQPQH	TRBJ1-5	TRBV19
ASSLSGSGKWGELF	TRBJ2-2	TRBV28
ASSLTMNSVNEQF	TRBJ2-1	TRBV5-1
SATRGGETQY	TRBJ2-5	TRBV20-1
ASSLGSNSYNEQF	TRBJ2-1	TRBV7-7
SVDLGSRTGELF	TRBJ2-2	TRBV29-1
SARDIGTGSDTQY	TRBJ2-3	TRBV20-1
SASLAGGWEQY	TRBJ2-7	TRBV20-1
SARAGPMMRGTPQETQY	TRBJ2-5	TRBV20-1
ASSLGSGSNTGELF	TRBJ2-2	TRBV11-2
SARSPYSDTQY	TRBJ2-3	TRBV20-1
ASSNGHDTQY	TRBJ2-3	TRBV21-1
ASRPLYNYGYT	TRBJ1-2	TRBV7-9
ASSLGSGGTTDTQY	TRBJ2-3	TRBV7-7
SATFGGGRQPQH	TRBJ1-5	TRBV20-1
ASSSFWTLH	TRBJ1-6	TRBV12-3/TRBV12-4
ASSLPGEGNTEAF	TRBJ1-1	TRBV25-1
SARDAVGEKLF	TRBJ1-4	TRBV20-1
ASSRGAADSNEQF	TRBJ2-1	TRBV12-3/TRBV12-4
ASRLSGLADTQY	TRBJ2-3	TRBV28
ASRGEDTGELF	TRBJ2-2	TRBV28
ATSDLRVAGGHEQF	TRBJ2-1	TRBV24-1
ASSTGDRGLQETQY	TRBJ2-5	TRBV12-3/TRBV12-4
SADKLLAGADNEQF	TRBJ2-1	TRBV20-1
ATSDLRGNEQF	TRBJ2-1	TRBV24-1
SATQGSYGYT	TRBJ1-2	TRBV20-1
ASSLVEGQVYGYT	TRBJ1-2	TRBV4-2
ASSFGETGGDTGELF	TRBJ2-2	TRBV12-3/TRBV12-4
ASRPRANQPQH	TRBJ1-5	TRBV27
ASRRLTSGGLTDTQY	TRBJ2-3	TRBV6-1
ASRLVMSGEQF	TRBJ2-1	TRBV3-1
ASSNSVYEQY	TRBJ2-7	TRBV7-9
SGRAPGGQPQH	TRBJ1-5	TRBV20-1
ASSPGLVGGQETQY	TRBJ2-5	TRBV4-1
ASSLGSDGYTEAF	TRBJ1-1	TRBV5-5
ASSLGTSSLFAYNEQF	TRBJ2-1	TRBV11-1